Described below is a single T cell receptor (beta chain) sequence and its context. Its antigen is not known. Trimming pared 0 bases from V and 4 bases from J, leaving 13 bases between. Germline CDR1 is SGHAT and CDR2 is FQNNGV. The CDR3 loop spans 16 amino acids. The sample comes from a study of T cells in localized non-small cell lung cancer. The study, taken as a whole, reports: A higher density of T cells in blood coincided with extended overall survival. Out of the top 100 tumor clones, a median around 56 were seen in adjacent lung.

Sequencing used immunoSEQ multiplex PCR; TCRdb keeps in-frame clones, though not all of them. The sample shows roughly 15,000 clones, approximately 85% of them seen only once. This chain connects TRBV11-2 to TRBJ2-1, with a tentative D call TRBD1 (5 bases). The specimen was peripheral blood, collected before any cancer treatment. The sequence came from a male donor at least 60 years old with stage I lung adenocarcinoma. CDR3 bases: TGTGCCAGCAGCTTAGATTTTCAGGGTAGATACAATGAGCAGTTCTTC. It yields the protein CASSLDFQGRYNEQFF.